These 23 T cell receptor beta chains were sequenced from one sample in a study of T cell responses to AZD1222 COVID-19 vaccine. Sequenced by immunoSEQ multiplex PCR; TCRdb stores in-frame clones only, minus some. This sample has fewer than 110,000 clones, with roughly 87% found just once. The material was peripheral blood, obtained on day 0 of AZD1222 vaccination. Receptors originate from an adult in good health.

The gene calls are TRBV7-9 and TRBJ2-6; D is unresolved. Germline values: CDR1 SEHNR, CDR2 FQNEAQ (reference sequence). The CDR3 is made up of 13 amino acids. V was clipped by 5 bases and J by 2 bases, with 4 bases between them. CDR3 bases: TGTGCCAGCAGCCCCACTGGGGCCAACGTCCTGACTTTC. Amino acids: CASSPTGANVLTF.

This clone is judged large. The chain joins TRBV5-1 to TRBJ2-5; D remains unclear. CDR1 SGHRS and CDR2 YFSETQ come from the germline V gene. Trimming stripped 4 bases from V and 2 bases from J, with 12 bases between. This CDR3 is 14 amino acids long. CDR3 sequence reads: CASSTYSDQETQYF. CDR3 DNA: TGCGCCAGCAGCACGTACAGCGATCAAGAGACCCAGTACTTC.

The chain carries TRBV4-1 and TRBJ1-5; maybe TRBD1 (5 bases). V was shortened by 5 bases and J by 3 bases, with 20 bases between the two germline ends. The germline V gene encodes CDR1 MGHRA and CDR2 YSYEKL. This CDR3 is 17 amino acids long. The CDR3 spells CASSTVGGRGDNQPQHF. Written as DNA, the CDR3 is TGCGCCAGCAGCACAGTCGGCGGACGGGGGGACAATCAGCCCCAGCATTTT.

The gene calls are TRBV11-2 and TRBJ2-7; D ambiguous. V lost 1 base, J lost 0 bases, and 7 bases lay in between. The CDR3 spans 14 residues. Germline V gene sequence: CDR1 SGHAT, CDR2 FQNNGV. The CDR3 DNA is TGTGCCAGCAGCTTAGGTCACTCCTCCTACGAGCAGTACTTC. It codes for CASSLGHSSYEQYF.

The chain uses TRBV30 and TRBJ1-5; D gene unclear. Trimming removed 3 bases from V and 5 bases from J, with 11 bases in between. The CDR3 is made up of 13 amino acids. Germline V gene sequence: CDR1 GTSNPN, CDR2 SVGIG (reference sequence). In nucleotides, the CDR3 is TGTGCCTGGAGCCGAAACACCGATCAGCCCCAGCATTTT. Amino acid sequence: CAWSRNTDQPQHF.

The V call is TRBV6-5, the J call TRBJ1-1; 7 positions match TRBD1. The CDR3 is 15 residues long. The junction had 11 bases not matched to a gene; V was cut back by 5 bases and J by 5 bases. From germline, CDR1 is MNHEY and CDR2 SVGAGI. The CDR3 spells CASSPRGEGATEAFF. DNA for the CDR3: TGTGCCAGCAGTCCGCGGGGAGAGGGGGCGACTGAAGCTTTCTTT.

The gene calls are TRBV6-4 and TRBJ2-5, with unresolved D. V lost 4 bases, J lost 2 bases, and 11 bases lay in between. The CDR3 is made up of 14 amino acids. The germline V gene encodes CDR1 MRHNA and CDR2 SNTAGT. This chain's CDR3 is CASSATPGQETQYF. CDR3 DNA sequence: TGTGCCAGCAGTGCTACCCCCGGGCAAGAGACCCAGTACTTC.

The rearrangement links TRBV5-4 to TRBJ2-7, with D tentatively TRBD1 (5 bases). This CDR3 region has 13 residues. Trimming stripped 5 bases from V and 4 bases from J, with 13 bases between. The germline V gene has CDR1 SGHNT and CDR2 YYREEE (reference sequence). The CDR3 region has the DNA TGTGCCAGCAGTCCTCCAGGGTCATACGAGCAGTACTTC. Translated: CASSPPGSYEQYF.

J is TRBJ1-3 and V is TRBV5-5; D may be TRBD1 (5 bases). The V gene's germline CDR1 is SGHKS and CDR2 YYEKEE (reference sequence). This CDR3 has 16 residues. The V end lost 7 bases, the J end lost 0 bases, and 17 bases lay between the germline ends. In DNA form, the CDR3 reads TGTGCCAGCCTCTCCGACTACAGGAGCTCTGGAAACACCATATATTTT. Encoded protein: CASLSDYRSSGNTIYF.

The chain recombines TRBV19 with TRBJ1-2; TRBD1 might be the D (5 bases). Germline assignment: CDR1 LNHDA and CDR2 SQIVND (reference sequence). The CDR3 has 14 amino acids. With 7 bases removed from V and 5 bases from J, the gap between germline ends came to 17 bases. For the CDR3, the DNA is TGTGCCAGTACCGGAAGCAGGGCACGATATGGCTACACCTTC. It codes for CASTGSRARYGYTF.

The genes are TRBV6-5 and TRBJ2-5, with TRBD1 matching 11 bases. V was pared by 6 bases and J by 5 bases, with 5 bases of the junction left unmatched. The CDR3 spans 14 residues. Germline V CDR1 and CDR2: MNHEY, SVGAGI. The CDR3 bases are TGTGCCAGCAGCGGACAGGGGGCGCTTGAGACCCAGTACTTC. Its translation: CASSGQGALETQYF.

The rearrangement links TRBV10-1 to TRBJ2-1; TRBD1 agrees at 8 bases. The CDR3 sequence is 16 residues long. Germline V gene sequence: CDR1 WNHNN, CDR2 SYGVQD (reference sequence). Unmatched junction bases numbered 15, after V lost 6 bases and J lost 8 bases. The CDR3 sequence: CASRPGQGIRADEQFF. The CDR3 DNA reads TGCGCCAGCAGACCCGGACAGGGAATTCGAGCCGATGAGCAGTTCTTC.

This sequence joins TRBV30 and TRBJ1-3; D unclear. Trimming took off 2 bases at V and 12 bases at J, with 17 bases between the two ends. This CDR3 has 13 amino acids. Per the germline V gene, CDR1 is GTSNPN and CDR2 is SVGIG (reference sequence). The CDR3 region is CAWSFGPAGYIYF. The DNA for the CDR3 is TGTGCCTGGAGTTTCGGGCCGGCGGGATACATATATTTT.

V usage is TRBV19 and J usage is TRBJ1-5; maybe TRBD1 (6 bases). V shed 4 bases and J shed 5 bases, with 15 bases lying between them. CDR3 length: 15 amino acids. Per the germline V gene, CDR1 is LNHDA and CDR2 is SQIVND (reference sequence). This chain's CDR3 is CASSRQGPLDQPQHF. In DNA, the CDR3 is TGTGCCAGTAGTAGGCAGGGGCCTTTGGATCAGCCCCAGCATTTT.

The chain joins TRBV11-2 to TRBJ2-7, with 8 bases fitting TRBD2. Unmatched junction bases numbered 10, after V lost 5 bases and J lost 4 bases. This CDR3 contains 15 residues. CDR1 and CDR2 from the germline V gene are SGHAT and FQNNGV. The CDR3 spells CASSLSPGGAYEQYF. The DNA for the CDR3 is TGTGCCAGCAGCCTCTCTCCCGGGGGGGCATACGAGCAGTACTTC.

The V call is TRBV5-1, the J call TRBJ1-3; 7 bases map to TRBD1. Trimming at V came to 5 bases and at J to 0 bases, leaving 5 bases not matched to a gene. The germline CDR1 and CDR2 sequences are SGHRS and YFSETQ. This CDR3 spans 15 amino acids. The CDR3 DNA follows: TGCGCCAGCAGAGACAGGGCAAACTCTGGAAACACCATATATTTT. This translates into CASRDRANSGNTIYF. Complete variable domain (other parts from reference TRBV5-1 and TRBJ1-3): KAGVTQTPRYLIKTRGQQVTLSCSPISGHRSVSWYQQTPGQGLQFLFEYFSETQRNKGNFPGRFSGRQFSNSRSEMNVSTLELGDSALYLCASRDRANSGNTIYFGEGSWLTVV.

The rearrangement links TRBV5-1 to TRBJ2-3; D gene ambiguous. This CDR3 comprises 15 residues. CDR1 and CDR2 from the germline V gene are SGHRS and YFSETQ. V was cut by 2 bases and J by 1 base, with 11 bases left in between. This CDR3 reads CASSFQASGTDTQYF. CDR3 in DNA: TGCGCCAGCAGCTTTCAGGCTTCCGGCACAGATACGCAGTATTTT.

The chain uses TRBV5-1 and TRBJ1-2; D is unclear. The germline CDR1 and CDR2 sequences are SGHRS and YFSETQ. V lost 3 bases, J lost 0 bases, and 15 bases lay in between. CDR3 length: 16 amino acids. The CDR3 sequence is CASSSVFGGSNYGYTF. In DNA form, the CDR3 reads TGCGCCAGCAGCTCGGTCTTCGGAGGATCTAACTATGGCTACACCTTC.

J is TRBJ2-1 and V is TRBV2, with a weak D call TRBD2 (5 bases). The CDR3 loop spans 12 amino acids. Deletions cut 8 bases from V and 5 bases from J, with 10 bases between. Per germline, CDR1 SNHLY and CDR2 FYNNEI. The CDR3 sequence is CASDYANNEQFF. The CDR3 DNA reads as TGTGCCAGCGACTACGCTAACAATGAGCAGTTCTTC.

The CDR3 DNA reads as TGTGCCAGCAGCTTGGCAGGACCCGGGGAGCTGTTTTTT. It is translated as CASSLAGPGELFF. The rearrangement uses TRBV5-4 and TRBJ2-2; D remains unclear. The V and J ends lost 0 bases and 6 bases respectively, with 6 bases between them. The CDR3 consists of 13 residues. Germline V CDR1 and CDR2: SGHNT, YYREEE (reference sequence).

The chain joins TRBV5-1 to TRBJ1-6; unclear D gene. The germline V and J ends were trimmed by 4 bases and 0 bases, with 14 bases remaining between them. The CDR3 sequence is 17 residues long. Germline CDR1 reads SGHRS; CDR2 reads YFSETQ. The chain's CDR3 is CASSPSSPSSYNSPLHF. CDR3 nucleotides: TGCGCCAGCAGCCCATCCAGCCCGAGCTCCTATAATTCACCCCTCCACTTT.

The rearrangement uses TRBV19 and TRBJ2-3; perhaps TRBD1 as D (6 bases). CDR1 and CDR2 from the germline V gene are LNHDA and SQIVND (reference sequence). Trimming shortened V by 7 bases and J by 0 bases, and 14 bases separated the two germline ends. There are 15 residues in the CDR3. The CDR3 protein is CASTHGGTSTDTQYF. The CDR3 DNA reads as TGTGCCAGTACCCATGGGGGCACCAGCACAGATACGCAGTATTTT.

The genes are TRBV9 and TRBJ2-7; D is unresolved. The CDR3 totals 14 residues. Germline assignment: CDR1 SGDLS and CDR2 YYNGEE. V was cut by 0 bases and J by 0 bases, with 7 bases left in between. The DNA for the CDR3 is TGTGCCAGCAGCGTAGCACCAGCCTCCTACGAGCAGTACTTC. Its protein product is CASSVAPASYEQYF.